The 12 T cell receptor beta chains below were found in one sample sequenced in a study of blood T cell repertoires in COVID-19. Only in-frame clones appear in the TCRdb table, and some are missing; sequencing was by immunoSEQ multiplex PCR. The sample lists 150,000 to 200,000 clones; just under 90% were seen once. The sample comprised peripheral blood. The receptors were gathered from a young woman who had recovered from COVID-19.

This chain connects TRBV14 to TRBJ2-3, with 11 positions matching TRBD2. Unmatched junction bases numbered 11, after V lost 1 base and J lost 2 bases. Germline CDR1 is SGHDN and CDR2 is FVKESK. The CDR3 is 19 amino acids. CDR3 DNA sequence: TGTGCCAGCAGCCAAGTAGGGGTAGCGGGAGGGCCCTCCACAGATACGCAGTATTTT. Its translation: CASSQVGVAGGPSTDTQYF.

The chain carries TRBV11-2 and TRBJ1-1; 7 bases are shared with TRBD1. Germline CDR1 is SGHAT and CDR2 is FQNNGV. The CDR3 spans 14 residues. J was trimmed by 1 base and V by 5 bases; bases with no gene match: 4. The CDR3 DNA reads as TGTGCCAGCAGCCGTAACAGGGGGAACACTGAAGCTTTCTTT. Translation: CASSRNRGNTEAFF. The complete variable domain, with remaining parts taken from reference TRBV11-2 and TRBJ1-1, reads EAGVAQSPRYKIIEKRQSVAFWCNPISGHATLYWYQQILGQGPKLLIQFQNNGVVDDSQLPKDRFSAERLKGVDSTLKIQPAKLEDSAVYLCASSRNRGNTEAFFGQGTRLTVV.

The CDR3 DNA follows: TGCAGCGTCCCCCGACTAGACGGTCCAGATACGCAGTATTTT. Translation: CSVPRLDGPDTQYF. The J gene is TRBJ2-3, the V gene TRBV29-1; tentative D call: TRBD2 (6 bases). V lost 6 bases to trimming and J lost 4 bases, with 17 bases between them. Looked up from germline, CDR1 is SQVTM and CDR2 is ANQGSEA. The CDR3 is 14 residues long.

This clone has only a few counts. The DNA for the CDR3 is TGTGCCAGCTCACTCTCACAGGGGAACACTGAAGCTTTCTTT. Its protein product is CASSLSQGNTEAFF. The chain joins TRBV18 to TRBJ1-1; possibly TRBD1 for D (6 bases). V lost 4 bases, J lost 1 base, and 10 bases lay in between. The CDR3 is made up of 14 amino acids. The V gene's germline CDR1 is KGHSH and CDR2 LQKENI. Filled out from reference TRBV18 and TRBJ1-1, the complete variable domain reads NAGVMQNPRHLVRRRGQEARLRCSPMKGHSHVYWYRQLPEEGLKFMVYLQKENIIDESGMPKERFSAEFPKEGPSILRIQQVVRGDSAAYFCASSLSQGNTEAFFGQGTRLTVV.

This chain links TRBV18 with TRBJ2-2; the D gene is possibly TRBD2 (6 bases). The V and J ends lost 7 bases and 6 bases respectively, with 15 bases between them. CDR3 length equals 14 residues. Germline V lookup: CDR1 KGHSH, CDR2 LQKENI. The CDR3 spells CASYSTRMAGELFF. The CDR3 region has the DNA TGTGCCAGCTACTCGACTAGAATGGCCGGGGAGCTGTTTTTT.

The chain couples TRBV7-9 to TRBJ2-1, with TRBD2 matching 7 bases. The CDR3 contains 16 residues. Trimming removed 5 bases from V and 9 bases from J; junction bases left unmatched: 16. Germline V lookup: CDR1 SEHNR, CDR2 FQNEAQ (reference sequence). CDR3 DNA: TGTGCCAGCAGCCAACCCCTAGCGGTCCTCGGTTCTGAGCAGTTCTTC. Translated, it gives CASSQPLAVLGSEQFF.

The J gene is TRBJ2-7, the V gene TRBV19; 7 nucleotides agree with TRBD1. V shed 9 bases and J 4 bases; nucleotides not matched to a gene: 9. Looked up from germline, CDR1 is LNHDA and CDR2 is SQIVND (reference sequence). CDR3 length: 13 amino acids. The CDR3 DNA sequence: TGTGCCAGATTACCGGGACAGACATACGAGCAGTACGTC. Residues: CARLPGQTYEQYV.

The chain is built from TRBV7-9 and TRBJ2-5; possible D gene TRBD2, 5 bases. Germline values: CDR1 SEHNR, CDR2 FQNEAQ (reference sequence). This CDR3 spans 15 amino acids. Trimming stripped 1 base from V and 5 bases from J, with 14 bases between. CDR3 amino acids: CASSLVESGIETQYF. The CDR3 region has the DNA TGTGCCAGCAGCTTAGTGGAATCGGGGATTGAGACCCAGTACTTC.

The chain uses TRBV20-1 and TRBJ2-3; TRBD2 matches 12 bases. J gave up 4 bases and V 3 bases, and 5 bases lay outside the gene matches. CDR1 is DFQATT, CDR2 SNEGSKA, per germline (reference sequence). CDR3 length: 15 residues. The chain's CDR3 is CSASVLAGGPDTQYF. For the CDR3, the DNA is TGCAGTGCTAGTGTTCTAGCGGGAGGGCCAGATACGCAGTATTTT.

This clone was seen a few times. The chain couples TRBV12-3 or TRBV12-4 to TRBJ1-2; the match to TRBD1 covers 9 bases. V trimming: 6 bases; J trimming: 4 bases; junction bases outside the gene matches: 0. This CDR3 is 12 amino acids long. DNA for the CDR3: TGTGCCAGCAGGACAGGGGGCTATGGCTACACCTTC. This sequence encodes CASRTGGYGYTF.

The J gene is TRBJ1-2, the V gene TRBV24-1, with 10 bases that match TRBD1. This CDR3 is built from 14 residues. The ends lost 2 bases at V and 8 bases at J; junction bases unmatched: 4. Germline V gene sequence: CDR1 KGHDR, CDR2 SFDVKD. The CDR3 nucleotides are TGTGCCACCAGTGATTCGGACAGGGGGGGAGGCTACACCTTC. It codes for CATSDSDRGGGYTF.

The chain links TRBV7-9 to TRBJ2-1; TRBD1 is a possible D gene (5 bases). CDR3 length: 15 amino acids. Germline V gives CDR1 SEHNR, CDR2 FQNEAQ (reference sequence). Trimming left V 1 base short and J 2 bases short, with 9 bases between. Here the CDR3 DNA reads TGTGCCAGCAGCTTAGGGGGCACTCCCTACAATGAGCAGTTCTTC. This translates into CASSLGGTPYNEQFF.